A single sample is the source of the 23 T cell receptor beta chains below, sequenced in a study of T cells after posttransplantation cyclophosphamide. Libraries were prepared by immunoSEQ multiplex PCR; TCRdb keeps only in-frame clonotypes and omits some of them. The sample contains over 25,000 clones, none of them singletons. The sample was PBMCs. The receptors originated from a man between 45 and 60 years old in good health, CMV-negative, and a related stem cell transplant donor.

Ten or more counts support this clone. This chain joins TRBV2 and TRBJ2-5; TRBD2 matches at 10 bases. CDR3 length: 18 residues. The V gene's germline CDR1 is SNHLY and CDR2 FYNNEI. J lost 4 bases, V lost 3 bases, and 14 bases had no gene match. DNA of the CDR3: TGTGCCAGCAGTGATCTCGTTGGGCTAGCGGGAGATTCAGAGACCCAGTACTTC. This encodes CASSDLVGLAGDSETQYF. The full variable domain, in which reference TRBV2 and TRBJ2-5 provide the parts outside the CDR3, is EPEVTQTPSHQVTQMGQEVILRCVPISNHLYFYWYRQILGQKVEFLVSFYNNEISEKSEIFDDQFSVERPDGSNFTLKIRSTKLEDSAMYFCASSDLVGLAGDSETQYFGPGTRLLVL.

This clone was found many times. The genes are TRBV7-8 and TRBJ2-1, with 8 bases fitting TRBD2. This CDR3 has 18 residues. V was clipped by 0 bases and J by 0 bases; unmatched bases: 7. Germline CDR1 reads SGHVS; CDR2 reads FQNEAQ. CDR3 nucleotides: TGTGCCAGCAGCTTAGCGGGGTTCGGGACTAGCTCCTACAATGAGCAGTTCTTC. Translation: CASSLAGFGTSSYNEQFF.

This clone showed up many times. The chain recombines TRBV6-5 with TRBJ1-2, with 9 bases identical to TRBD1. Per the germline V gene, CDR1 is MNHEY and CDR2 is SVGAGI. This CDR3 is built from 15 residues. Germline trimming cut 5 bases from V and 5 bases from J; bases unmatched to any gene: 9. In nucleotides, the CDR3 is TGTGCCAGCAGTCCCTGGACAGGGGCCCTTTATGGCTACACCTTC. Translation gives CASSPWTGALYGYTF.

Many counts were recorded for this clone. This chain links TRBV11-2 with TRBJ1-1, with 7 positions matching TRBD1. J gave up 3 bases and V 3 bases, and 1 base lay outside the gene matches. The length of the CDR3 is 13 residues. In germline, CDR1 is SGHAT, CDR2 FQNNGV. The CDR3 DNA is TGTGCCAGCAGCTTGGGACAGTACACTGAAGCTTTCTTT. Translation gives CASSLGQYTEAFF.

This clone was seen repeatedly, ten times or more. V gene TRBV5-6 combines with J gene TRBJ2-1; 9 bases align to TRBD2. Trimming at V came to 4 bases and at J to 0 bases, leaving 5 bases not matched to a gene. The CDR3 is made up of 16 amino acids. Germline V gives CDR1 SGHDT, CDR2 YYEEEE. This CDR3 reads CASSTGLASSYNEQFF. CDR3 sequence (DNA): TGTGCCAGCAGCACCGGACTAGCGAGCTCCTACAATGAGCAGTTCTTC.

This clone has at least ten counts. The gene calls are TRBV11-3 and TRBJ2-5; 14 nucleotides align to TRBD2. CDR3 length: 16 amino acids. Germline lookup yields CDR1 SGHNT and CDR2 YENEEA. V shed 5 bases, J shed 1 base, and the junction held 3 bases outside the gene matches. The CDR3 DNA sequence: TGTGCCAGCAGCCCCGGACTAGCGGGGGGCCAAGAGACCCAGTACTTC. It specifies CASSPGLAGGQETQYF.

Ten or more counts support this clone. The CDR3 bases are TGTGCCTGGGCGACAACCCCGAACACTGAAGCTTTCTTT. This sequence encodes CAWATTPNTEAFF. The J gene is TRBJ1-1, the V gene TRBV30; D not resolved. Germline CDR1 and CDR2: GTSNPN and SVGIG (reference sequence). V lost 5 bases and J 1 base, leaving 11 bases between the germline ends. The CDR3 runs to 13 residues.

The sample holds many counts of this clone. The DNA for the CDR3 is TGTGCCAGCAGTGAAATAAGAGCGGGAGGGTACTACGAGCAGTACTTC. Protein: CASSEIRAGGYYEQYF. The V call is TRBV6-1, the J call TRBJ2-7; 10 bases fit TRBD2. The junction had 7 bases not matched to a gene; V was cut back by 2 bases and J by 3 bases. The CDR3 has 16 residues. The germline gives CDR1 MNHNS, CDR2 SASEGT.

This clone was detected many times. In DNA, the CDR3 is TGTGCCAGTAGTATAGATGCGGGGGGGACGAATGAGCAGTTCTTC. Amino acid sequence: CASSIDAGGTNEQFF. The V call is TRBV19, the J call TRBJ2-1; 9 bases are shared with TRBD2. V lost 0 bases, J lost 7 bases, and 4 bases stayed unmatched. Germline V CDR1 and CDR2: LNHDA, SQIVND (reference sequence). The CDR3 is 15 residues long.

This clone was seen repeatedly, ten times or more. V usage is TRBV13 and J usage is TRBJ2-5; D might be TRBD2 (6 bases). The CDR3 length is 14 residues. Germline CDR1 reads PRHDT; CDR2 reads FYEKMQ (reference sequence). V was shortened by 0 bases and J by 13 bases, with 18 bases between the two germline ends. CDR3: CASSLGGGTDDPYF. The CDR3 DNA reads as TGTGCCAGCAGCTTAGGCGGAGGGACGGACGACCCGTACTTC.

The table lists this clone with many counts. V gene TRBV4-1 combines with J gene TRBJ2-7; TRBD1 aligns across 7 bases. Germline V gives CDR1 MGHRA, CDR2 YSYEKL. The junction had 2 bases not matched to a gene; V was cut back by 3 bases and J by 0 bases. The CDR3 covers 14 residues. CDR3 DNA sequence: TGCGCCAGCAGCCACCGACAGGGCTCCTACGAGCAGTACTTC. This translates into CASSHRQGSYEQYF.

This clone was seen at least ten times. The rearrangement uses TRBV19 and TRBJ1-4; 7 bases line up with TRBD1. CDR1 is LNHDA and CDR2 is SQIVND in the germline V gene (reference sequence). With 7 bases clipped from V and 8 bases from J, the junction kept 19 bases outside the gene matches. CDR3 length equals 17 residues. Here the CDR3 DNA reads TGTGCCAGTACCAGAACCGGACAGGCCGTTTTGAAGGAAAAACTGTTTTTT. It encodes CASTRTGQAVLKEKLFF.

At least ten counts were recorded for this clone. The gene calls are TRBV6-4 and TRBJ2-3; possible D gene TRBD2, 5 bases. Trimming shortened V by 2 bases and J by 1 base, and 10 bases separated the two germline ends. In germline, CDR1 is MRHNA, CDR2 SNTAGT. The CDR3 extends over 15 amino acids. CDR3 sequence (DNA): TGTGCCAGCAGTGACCGGGCGGGCGGCACAGATACGCAGTATTTT. This gives the protein CASSDRAGGTDTQYF.

This clone was observed many times. The chain has TRBV28 and TRBJ1-2, with no clear D. This CDR3 is 12 amino acids long. V shed 2 bases and J shed 4 bases, with 5 bases lying between them. Germline CDR1 and CDR2: MDHEN and SYDVKM. CDR3 nucleotides: TGTGCCAGCAGTTTAACAGTCTATGGCTACACCTTC. Its translation: CASSLTVYGYTF.

This clone showed up many times. The chain recombines TRBV4-1 with TRBJ1-1, with D tentatively TRBD1 (6 bases). The V gene's germline CDR1 is MGHRA and CDR2 YSYEKL. The V and J ends lost 1 base and 7 bases respectively, with 13 bases between them. The CDR3 spans 14 residues. This chain's CDR3 is CASSQGGGAVEAFF. The CDR3 DNA follows: TGCGCCAGCAGCCAAGGAGGGGGGGCAGTTGAAGCTTTCTTT.

In this sample, this clone turned up many times. The chain carries TRBV5-1 and TRBJ2-1; TRBD2 might be the D (6 bases). Per the germline V gene, CDR1 is SGHRS and CDR2 is YFSETQ. The CDR3 loop spans 16 amino acids. V lost 3 bases to trimming and J lost 3 bases, with 16 bases between them. CDR3 in amino acids: CASSSGFSGDYNEQFF. The CDR3 DNA follows: TGCGCCAGCAGCTCGGGGTTTAGCGGTGACTACAATGAGCAGTTCTTC.

This clone came up many times. V is TRBV10-1 and J is TRBJ2-2; weak D call: TRBD2 (7 bases). Trimming cost V 3 bases and J 2 bases, with 13 bases left between them. This CDR3 has 16 amino acids. Germline CDR1 and CDR2: WNHNN and SYGVQD (reference sequence). This CDR3 reads CASSEGGLPNTGELFF. CDR3 nucleotides: TGCGCCAGCAGTGAAGGGGGACTACCCAACACCGGGGAGCTGTTTTTT.

This clone was seen at least ten times. The chain carries TRBV21-1 and TRBJ2-1; the table gives TRBD2 as D, unverified against the DNA. TRBV21-1 is a pseudogene. CDR3 length: 15 residues. DNA for the CDR3: TGTGCCAGCAGCCCCGGGACTAGCGGGAGTAATGAGCAGTTCTTC. It translates to CASSPGTSGSNEQFF.

This clone has at least ten counts. The gene calls are TRBV2 and TRBJ1-4, with a tentative D call TRBD1 (6 bases). Trimming cost V 6 bases and J 1 base, with 9 bases left between them. CDR1 is SNHLY, CDR2 FYNNEI, per germline. There are 14 residues in the CDR3. The CDR3 spells CASSRTVTNEKLFF. The CDR3 nucleotides are TGTGCCAGCAGCCGGACAGTAACTAATGAAAAACTGTTTTTT.

This clone occurred many times. The chain combines TRBV7-9 with TRBJ2-2; possibly TRBD1 for D (6 bases). V shed 1 base and J shed 0 bases, with 6 bases lying between them. The CDR3 runs 15 residues. The germline gives CDR1 SEHNR, CDR2 FQNEAQ (reference sequence). CDR3 in amino acids: CASSLGTANTGELFF. As DNA, the CDR3 is TGTGCCAGCAGCTTAGGGACAGCGAACACCGGGGAGCTGTTTTTT.

This clone was observed at least ten times. The gene calls are TRBV11-3 and TRBJ2-2; 15 bases fit TRBD2. Trimming took 3 bases from V and 4 from J; bases not matched to a gene: 9. Germline CDR1 reads SGHNT; CDR2 reads YENEEA. This CDR3 contains 19 residues. The CDR3 bases are TGTGCCAGCAGCTTCTCCTGGGGACTAGCGGGAGGAATCACCGGGGAGCTGTTTTTT. Translated: CASSFSWGLAGGITGELFF.

This clone was counted at least ten times. The V call is TRBV6-1, the J call TRBJ1-2; D remains unclear. V lost 2 bases and J lost 3, with 10 bases in between. The CDR3 extends over 14 amino acids. Germline values: CDR1 MNHNS, CDR2 SASEGT. The CDR3 region is CASSELGSYYGYTF. The DNA of the CDR3 is TGTGCCAGCAGTGAATTGGGGAGCTACTATGGCTACACCTTC.

As to this clone: The junction differs from germline at one of its ends, possibly a read error. CDR3 in DNA: TGTGCCAGCAGCTTATATGACTATAGCTACACCTTC. Amino acid sequence: CASSLYDYSYTF. This chain links TRBV7-2 with TRBJ1-2; D is uncertain. CDR3 length: 12 amino acids. CDR1 and CDR2 from the germline V gene are SGHTA and FQGNSA. Full variable domain (missing parts from reference TRBV7-2 and TRBJ1-2): GAGVSQSPSNKVTEKGKDVELRCDPISGHTALYWYRQSLGQGLEFLIYFQGNSAPDKSGLPSDRFSAERTGGSVSTLTIQRTQQEDSAVYLCASSLYDYSYTFGSGTRLTVV.